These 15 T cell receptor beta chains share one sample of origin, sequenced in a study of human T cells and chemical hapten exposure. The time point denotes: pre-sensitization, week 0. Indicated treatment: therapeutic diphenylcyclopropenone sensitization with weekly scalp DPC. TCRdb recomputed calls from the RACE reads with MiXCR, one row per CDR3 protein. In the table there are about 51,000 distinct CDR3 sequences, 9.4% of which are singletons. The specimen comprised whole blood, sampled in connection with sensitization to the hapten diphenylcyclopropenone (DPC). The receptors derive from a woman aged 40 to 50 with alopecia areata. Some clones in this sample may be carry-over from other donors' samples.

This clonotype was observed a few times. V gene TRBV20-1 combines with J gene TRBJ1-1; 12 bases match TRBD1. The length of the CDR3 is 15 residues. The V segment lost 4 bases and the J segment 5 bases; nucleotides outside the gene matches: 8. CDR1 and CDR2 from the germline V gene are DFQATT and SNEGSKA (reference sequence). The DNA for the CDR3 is TGCAGTGCTACCCAGCGGGACAGGGGGCGGACTGAAGCTTTCTTT. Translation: CSATQRDRGRTEAFF.

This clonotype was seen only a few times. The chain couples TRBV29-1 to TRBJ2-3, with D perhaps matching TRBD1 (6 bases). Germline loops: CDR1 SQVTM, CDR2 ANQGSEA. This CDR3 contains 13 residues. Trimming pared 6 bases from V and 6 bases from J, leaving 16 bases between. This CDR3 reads CSVYRDRSDTQYF. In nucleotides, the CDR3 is TGCAGCGTGTACAGGGATCGGTCGGATACGCAGTATTTT.

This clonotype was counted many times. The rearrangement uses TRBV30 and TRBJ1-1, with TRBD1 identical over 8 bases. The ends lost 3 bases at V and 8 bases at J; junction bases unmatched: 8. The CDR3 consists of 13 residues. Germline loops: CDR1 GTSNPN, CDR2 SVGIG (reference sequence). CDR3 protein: CAWRRTGLREAFF. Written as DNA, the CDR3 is TGTGCCTGGAGAAGGACAGGGTTGAGGGAAGCTTTCTTT.

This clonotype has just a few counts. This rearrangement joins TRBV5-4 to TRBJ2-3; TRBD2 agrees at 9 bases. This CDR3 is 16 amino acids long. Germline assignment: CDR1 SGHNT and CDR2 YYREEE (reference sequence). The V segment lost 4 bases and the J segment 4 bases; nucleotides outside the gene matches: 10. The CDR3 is CASSRPLRGGADTQYF. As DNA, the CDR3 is TGTGCCAGCAGCAGACCCCTGCGGGGGGGTGCAGATACGCAGTATTTT.

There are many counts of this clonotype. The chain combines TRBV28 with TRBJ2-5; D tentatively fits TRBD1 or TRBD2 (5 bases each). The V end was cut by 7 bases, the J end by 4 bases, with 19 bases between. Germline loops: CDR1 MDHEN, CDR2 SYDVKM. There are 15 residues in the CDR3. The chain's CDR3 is CASTLRGPRGETQYF. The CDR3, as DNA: TGTGCCAGCACCCTCCGGGGCCCTCGGGGAGAGACCCAGTACTTC.

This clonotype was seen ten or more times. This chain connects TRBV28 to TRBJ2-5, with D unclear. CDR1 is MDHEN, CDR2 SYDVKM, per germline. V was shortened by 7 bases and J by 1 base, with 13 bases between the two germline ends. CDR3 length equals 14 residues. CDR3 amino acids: CASTPRSIQETQYF. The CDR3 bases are TGTGCCAGCACCCCGAGGTCAATCCAAGAGACCCAGTACTTC.

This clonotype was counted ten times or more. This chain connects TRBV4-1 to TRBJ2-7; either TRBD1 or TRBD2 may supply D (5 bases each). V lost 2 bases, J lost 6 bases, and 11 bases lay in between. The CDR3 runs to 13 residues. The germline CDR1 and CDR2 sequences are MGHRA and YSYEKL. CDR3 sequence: CASSQPGPSEQYF. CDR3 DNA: TGCGCCAGCAGCCAACCGGGGCCCAGCGAGCAGTACTTC.

As DNA, the CDR3 is TGTGCCAGCAGTGAATCGGTTGCCTACGAGCAGTACTTC. It codes for CASSESVAYEQYF. The rearrangement links TRBV2 to TRBJ2-7; D ambiguous. V was shortened by 2 bases and J by 2 bases, with 7 bases between the two germline ends. This CDR3 is 13 amino acids long. CDR1 is SNHLY and CDR2 is FYNNEI in the germline V gene.

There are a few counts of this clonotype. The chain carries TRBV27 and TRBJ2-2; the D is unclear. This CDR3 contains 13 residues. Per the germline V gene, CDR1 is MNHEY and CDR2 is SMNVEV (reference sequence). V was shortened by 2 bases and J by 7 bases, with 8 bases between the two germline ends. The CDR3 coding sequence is TGTGCCAGCAGTTTAAGAGTGGGCGGGGAGCTGTTTTTT. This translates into CASSLRVGGELFF.

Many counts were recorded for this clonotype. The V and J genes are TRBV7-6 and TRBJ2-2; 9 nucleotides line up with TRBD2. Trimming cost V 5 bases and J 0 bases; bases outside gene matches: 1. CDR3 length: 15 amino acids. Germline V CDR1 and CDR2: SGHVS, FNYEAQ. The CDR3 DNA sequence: TGTGCCAGCAGCCCTAGCGGGGCGAACACCGGGGAGCTGTTTTTT. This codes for CASSPSGANTGELFF. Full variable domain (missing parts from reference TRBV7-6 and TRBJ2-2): GAGVSQSPRYKVTKRGQDVALRCDPISGHVSLYWYRQALGQGPEFLTYFNYEAQQDKSGLPNDRFSAERPEGSISTLTIQRTEQRDSAMYRCASSPSGANTGELFFGEGSRLTVL.

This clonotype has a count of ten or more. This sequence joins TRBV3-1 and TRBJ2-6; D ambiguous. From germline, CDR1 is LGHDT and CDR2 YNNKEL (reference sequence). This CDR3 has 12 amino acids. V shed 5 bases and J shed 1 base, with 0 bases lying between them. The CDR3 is CASSSGANVLTF. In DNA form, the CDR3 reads TGTGCCAGCAGCTCTGGGGCCAACGTCCTGACTTTC. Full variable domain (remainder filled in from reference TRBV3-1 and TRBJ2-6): DTAVSQTPKYLVTQMGNDKSIKCEQNLGHDTMYWYKQDSKKFLKIMFSYNNKELIINETVPNRFSPKSPDKAHLNLHINSLELGDSAVYFCASSSGANVLTFGAGSRLTVL.

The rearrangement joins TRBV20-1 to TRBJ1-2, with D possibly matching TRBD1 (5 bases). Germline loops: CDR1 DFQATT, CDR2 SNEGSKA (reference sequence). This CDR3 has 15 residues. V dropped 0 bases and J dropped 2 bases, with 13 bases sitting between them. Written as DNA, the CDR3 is TGCAGTGCTAGAGATTACACAGGTCGAAACTATGGCTACACCTTC. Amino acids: CSARDYTGRNYGYTF.

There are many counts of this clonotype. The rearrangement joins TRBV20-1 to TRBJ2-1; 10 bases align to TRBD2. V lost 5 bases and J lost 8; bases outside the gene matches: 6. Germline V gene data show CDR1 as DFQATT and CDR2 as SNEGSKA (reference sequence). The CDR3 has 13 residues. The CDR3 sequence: CSALLAGEDEQFF. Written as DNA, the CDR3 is TGCAGTGCTCTCCTAGCGGGGGAGGATGAGCAGTTCTTC.

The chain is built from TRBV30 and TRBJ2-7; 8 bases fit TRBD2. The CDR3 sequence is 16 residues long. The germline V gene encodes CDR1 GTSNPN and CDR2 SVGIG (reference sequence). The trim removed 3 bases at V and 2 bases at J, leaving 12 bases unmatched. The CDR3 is CAWRGLGVGRTYEQYF. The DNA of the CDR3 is TGTGCCTGGAGGGGACTAGGAGTTGGGCGTACCTACGAGCAGTACTTC. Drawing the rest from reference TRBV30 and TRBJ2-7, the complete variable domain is SQTIHQWPATLVQPVGSPLSLECTVEGTSNPNLYWYRQAAGRGLQLLFYSVGIGQISSEVPQNLSASRPQDRQFILSSKKLLLSDSGFYLCAWRGLGVGRTYEQYFGPGTRLTVT.

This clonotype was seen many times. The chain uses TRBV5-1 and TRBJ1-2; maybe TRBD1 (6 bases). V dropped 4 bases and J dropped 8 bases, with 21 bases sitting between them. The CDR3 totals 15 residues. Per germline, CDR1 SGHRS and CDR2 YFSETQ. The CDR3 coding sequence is TGCGCCAGCAGCGCGAAATTACAGGGCGGAGGAGGCTACACCTTC. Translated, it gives CASSAKLQGGGGYTF.